The clone carrying this TCR beta chain was seen a few times. The data were produced by immunoSEQ multiplex PCR, yet TCRdb's version contains in-frame clones alone and is incomplete. The sample holds approximately 130,000 clones, roughly 85% seen once. The sample originates from a study of T cell responses to AZD1222 COVID-19 vaccine. The CDR3 has 11 amino acids. Trimming took off 6 bases at V and 5 bases at J, with 7 bases between the two ends. Germline V gene data show CDR1 as SGHTA and CDR2 as FQGNSA. The chain joins TRBV7-2 to TRBJ1-1; D remains ambiguous. This TCR was sampled from an adult who received the MenACWY meningococcal vaccine as a control. The sequencing used peripheral blood, collected 28 days after the second dose of the MenACWY control vaccine. In nucleotides, the CDR3 is TGTGCCAGCAGGGTTTGGACTGAAGCTTTCTTT. It is translated as CASRVWTEAFF. Filled out from reference TRBV7-2 and TRBJ1-1, the complete variable domain reads GAGVSQSPSNKVTEKGKDVELRCDPISGHTALYWYRQSLGQGLEFLIYFQGNSAPDKSGLPSDRFSAERTGGSVSTLTIQRTQQEDSAVYLCASRVWTEAFFGQGTRLTVV.